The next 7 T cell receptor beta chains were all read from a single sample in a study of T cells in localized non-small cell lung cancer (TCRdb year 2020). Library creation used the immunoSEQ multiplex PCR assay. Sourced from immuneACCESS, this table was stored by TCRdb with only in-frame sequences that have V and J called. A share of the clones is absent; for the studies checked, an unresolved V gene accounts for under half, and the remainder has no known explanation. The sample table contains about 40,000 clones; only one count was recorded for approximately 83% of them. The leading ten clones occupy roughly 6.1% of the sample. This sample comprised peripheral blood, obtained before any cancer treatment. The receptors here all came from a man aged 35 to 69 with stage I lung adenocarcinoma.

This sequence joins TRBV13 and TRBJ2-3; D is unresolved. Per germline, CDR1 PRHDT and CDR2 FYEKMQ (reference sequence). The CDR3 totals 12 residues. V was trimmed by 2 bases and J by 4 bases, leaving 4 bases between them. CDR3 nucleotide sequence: TGTGCCAGCAGCTTACAGTCAGATACGCAGTATTTT. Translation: CASSLQSDTQYF.

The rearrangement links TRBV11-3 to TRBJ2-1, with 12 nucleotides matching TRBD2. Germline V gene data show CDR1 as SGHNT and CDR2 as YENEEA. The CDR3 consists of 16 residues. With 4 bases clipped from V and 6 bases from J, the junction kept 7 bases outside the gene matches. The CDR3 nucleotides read TGTGCCAGCAGCTCCCGAACTAGCGGGAGGATCAATGAGCAGTTCTTC. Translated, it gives CASSSRTSGRINEQFF. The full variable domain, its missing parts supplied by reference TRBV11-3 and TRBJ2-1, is EAGVVQSPRYKIIEKKQPVAFWCNPISGHNTLYWYLQNLGQGPELLIRYENEEAVDDSQLPKDRFSAERLKGVDSTLKIQPAELGDSAVYLCASSSRTSGRINEQFFGPGTRLTVL.

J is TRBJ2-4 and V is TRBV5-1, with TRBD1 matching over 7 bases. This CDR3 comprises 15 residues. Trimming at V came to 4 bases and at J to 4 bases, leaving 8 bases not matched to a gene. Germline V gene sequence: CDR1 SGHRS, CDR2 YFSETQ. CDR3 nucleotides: TGCGCCAGCAGCAGATCGGGGACAGAGAAAAACATTCAGTACTTC. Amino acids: CASSRSGTEKNIQYF.

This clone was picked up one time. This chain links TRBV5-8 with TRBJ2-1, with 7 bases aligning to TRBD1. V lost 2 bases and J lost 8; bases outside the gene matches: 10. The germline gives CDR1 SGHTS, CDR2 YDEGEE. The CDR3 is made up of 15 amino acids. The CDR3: CASSLRDRERYEQFF. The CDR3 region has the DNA TGTGCCAGCAGCTTAAGGGACAGAGAGAGGTATGAGCAGTTCTTC.

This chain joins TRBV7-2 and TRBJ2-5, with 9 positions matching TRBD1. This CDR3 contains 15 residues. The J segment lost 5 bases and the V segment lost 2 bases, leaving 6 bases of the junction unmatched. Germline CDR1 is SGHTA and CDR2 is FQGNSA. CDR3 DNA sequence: TGTGCCAGCAGCTTATCGTGGGGGACAGGGGAGACCCAGTACTTC. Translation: CASSLSWGTGETQYF.

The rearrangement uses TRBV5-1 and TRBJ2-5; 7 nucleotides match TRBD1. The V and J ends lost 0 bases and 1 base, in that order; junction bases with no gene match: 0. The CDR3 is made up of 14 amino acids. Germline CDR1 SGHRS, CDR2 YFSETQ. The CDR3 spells CASSLEGAQETQYF. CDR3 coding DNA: TGCGCCAGCAGCTTGGAGGGGGCCCAAGAGACCCAGTACTTC. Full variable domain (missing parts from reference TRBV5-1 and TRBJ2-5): KAGVTQTPRYLIKTRGQQVTLSCSPISGHRSVSWYQQTPGQGLQFLFEYFSETQRNKGNFPGRFSGRQFSNSRSEMNVSTLELGDSALYLCASSLEGAQETQYFGPGTRLLVL.

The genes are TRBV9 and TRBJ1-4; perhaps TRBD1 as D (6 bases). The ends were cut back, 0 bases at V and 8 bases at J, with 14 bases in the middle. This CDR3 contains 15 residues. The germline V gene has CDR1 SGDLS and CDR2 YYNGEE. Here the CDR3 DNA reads TGTGCCAGCAGCGTAGCTACGGGGAGGGGGGAAAAACTGTTTTTT. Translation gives CASSVATGRGEKLFF.